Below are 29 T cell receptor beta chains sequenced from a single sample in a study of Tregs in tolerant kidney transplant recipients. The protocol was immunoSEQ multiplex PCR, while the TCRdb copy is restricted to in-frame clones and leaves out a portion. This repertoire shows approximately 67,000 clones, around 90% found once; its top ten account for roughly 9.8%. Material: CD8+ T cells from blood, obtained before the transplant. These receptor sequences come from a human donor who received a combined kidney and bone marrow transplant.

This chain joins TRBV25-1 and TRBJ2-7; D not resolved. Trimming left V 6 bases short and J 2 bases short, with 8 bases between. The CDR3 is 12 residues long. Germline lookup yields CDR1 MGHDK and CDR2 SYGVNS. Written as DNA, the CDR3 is TGTGCCAGCAGCCTAGGCACCTACGAGCAGTACTTC. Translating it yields CASSLGTYEQYF.

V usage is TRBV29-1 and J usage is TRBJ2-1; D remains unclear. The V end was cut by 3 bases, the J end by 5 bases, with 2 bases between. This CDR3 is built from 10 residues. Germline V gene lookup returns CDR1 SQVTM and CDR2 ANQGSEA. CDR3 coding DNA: TGCAGCGTTGACGACAATGAGCAGTTCTTC. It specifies CSVDDNEQFF.

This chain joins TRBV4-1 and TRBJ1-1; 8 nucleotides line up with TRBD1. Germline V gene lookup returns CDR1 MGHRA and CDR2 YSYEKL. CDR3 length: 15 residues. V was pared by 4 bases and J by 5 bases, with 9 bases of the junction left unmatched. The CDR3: CASSPGPQGATEAFF. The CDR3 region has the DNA TGCGCCAGCAGCCCTGGACCCCAGGGGGCGACTGAAGCTTTCTTT.

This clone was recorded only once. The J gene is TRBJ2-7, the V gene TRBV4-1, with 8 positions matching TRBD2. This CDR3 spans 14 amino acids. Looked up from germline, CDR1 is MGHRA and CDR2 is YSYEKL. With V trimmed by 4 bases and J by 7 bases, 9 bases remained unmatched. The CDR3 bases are TGCGCCAGCAGCCTGGGGAGCGGGAGTGGAGAGCAGTACTTC. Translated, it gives CASSLGSGSGEQYF.

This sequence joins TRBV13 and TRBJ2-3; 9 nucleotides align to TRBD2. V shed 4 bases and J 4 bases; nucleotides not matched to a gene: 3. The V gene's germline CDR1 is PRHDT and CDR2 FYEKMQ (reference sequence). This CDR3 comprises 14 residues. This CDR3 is CASSSGGRADTQYF. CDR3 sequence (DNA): TGTGCCAGCAGCTCCGGCGGGAGGGCAGATACGCAGTATTTT.

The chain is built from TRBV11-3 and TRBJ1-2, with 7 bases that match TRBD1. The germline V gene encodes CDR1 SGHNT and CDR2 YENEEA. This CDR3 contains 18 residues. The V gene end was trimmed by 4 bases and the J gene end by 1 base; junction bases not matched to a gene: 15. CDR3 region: CASSSAPFRDRNNYGYTF. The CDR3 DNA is TGTGCCAGCAGCTCCGCACCGTTTCGGGACAGAAATAACTATGGCTACACCTTC. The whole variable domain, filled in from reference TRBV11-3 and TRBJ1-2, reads EAGVVQSPRYKIIEKKQPVAFWCNPISGHNTLYWYLQNLGQGPELLIRYENEEAVDDSQLPKDRFSAERLKGVDSTLKIQPAELGDSAVYLCASSSAPFRDRNNYGYTFGSGTRLTVV.

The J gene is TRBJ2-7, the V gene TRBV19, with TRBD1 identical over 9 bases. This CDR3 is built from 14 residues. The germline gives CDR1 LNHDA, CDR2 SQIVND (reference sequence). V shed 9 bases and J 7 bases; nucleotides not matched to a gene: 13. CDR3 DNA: TGTGCCAGCGGACGCCGGGACAGGGTGGGGGAGCAGTACTTC. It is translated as CASGRRDRVGEQYF.

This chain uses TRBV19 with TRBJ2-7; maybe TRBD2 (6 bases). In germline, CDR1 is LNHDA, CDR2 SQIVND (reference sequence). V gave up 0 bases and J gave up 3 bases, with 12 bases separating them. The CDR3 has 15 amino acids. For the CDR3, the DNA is TGTGCCAGTAGTATAGATGCTAGCGACGGCTACGAGCAGTACTTC. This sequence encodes CASSIDASDGYEQYF.

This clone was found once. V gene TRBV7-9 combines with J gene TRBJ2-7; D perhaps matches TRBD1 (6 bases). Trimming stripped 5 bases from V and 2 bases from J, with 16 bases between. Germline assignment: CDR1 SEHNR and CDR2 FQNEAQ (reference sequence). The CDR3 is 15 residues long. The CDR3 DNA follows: TGTGCCAGCAGCCCCATTACAGGGTATGCCTACGAGCAGTACTTC. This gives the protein CASSPITGYAYEQYF.

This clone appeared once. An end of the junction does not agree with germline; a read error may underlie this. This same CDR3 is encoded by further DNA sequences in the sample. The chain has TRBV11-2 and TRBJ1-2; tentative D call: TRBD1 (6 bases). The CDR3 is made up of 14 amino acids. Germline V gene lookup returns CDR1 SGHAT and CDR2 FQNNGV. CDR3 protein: CASSLDSPHYGYTF. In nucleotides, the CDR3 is TGTGCCAGCAGCTTGGACAGTCCTCATTATGGCTACACCTTT.

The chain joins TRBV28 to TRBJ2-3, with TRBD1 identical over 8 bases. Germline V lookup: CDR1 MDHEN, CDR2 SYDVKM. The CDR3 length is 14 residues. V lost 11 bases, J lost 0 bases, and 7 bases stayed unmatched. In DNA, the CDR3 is TGTGCCGGAGCCGGGACAGGAAGCACAGATACGCAGTATTTT. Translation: CAGAGTGSTDTQYF.

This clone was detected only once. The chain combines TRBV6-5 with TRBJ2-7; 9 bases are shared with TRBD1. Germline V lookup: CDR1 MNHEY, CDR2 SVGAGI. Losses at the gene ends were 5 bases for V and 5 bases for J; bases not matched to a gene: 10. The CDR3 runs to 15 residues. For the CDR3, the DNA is TGTGCCAGCAGTCCAAACAGGGGGCGTCCGGACGAGCAGTACTTC. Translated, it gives CASSPNRGRPDEQYF.

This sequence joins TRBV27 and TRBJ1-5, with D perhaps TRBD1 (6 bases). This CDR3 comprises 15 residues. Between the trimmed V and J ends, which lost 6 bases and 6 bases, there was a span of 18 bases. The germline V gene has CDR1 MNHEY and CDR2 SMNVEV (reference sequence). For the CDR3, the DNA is TGTGCCAGCAGCAGAACGGGGGGGGCTACTCAGCCCCAGCATTTT. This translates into CASSRTGGATQPQHF.

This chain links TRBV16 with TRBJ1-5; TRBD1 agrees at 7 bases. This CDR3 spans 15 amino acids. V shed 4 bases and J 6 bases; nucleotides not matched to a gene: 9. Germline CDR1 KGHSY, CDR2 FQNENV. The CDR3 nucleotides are TGTGCCAGCAGCCCTACACAGGGGTACGGTCAGCCCCAGCATTTT. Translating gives CASSPTQGYGQPQHF.

As DNA, the CDR3 is TGCGCCAGCAGCCCCGGACTAGCGGGGGCCTACGAGCAGTACTTC. It is translated as CASSPGLAGAYEQYF. The chain couples TRBV4-1 to TRBJ2-7; TRBD2 matches 13 bases. V lost 4 bases, J lost 2 bases, and 2 bases stayed unmatched. The CDR3 loop spans 15 amino acids. The germline V gene has CDR1 MGHRA and CDR2 YSYEKL.

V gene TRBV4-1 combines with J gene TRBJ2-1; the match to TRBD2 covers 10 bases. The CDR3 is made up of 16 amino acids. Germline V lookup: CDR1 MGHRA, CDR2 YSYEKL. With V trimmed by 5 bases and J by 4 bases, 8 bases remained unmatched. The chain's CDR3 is CASSSVAGGLYNEQFF. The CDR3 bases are TGCGCCAGCAGCTCAGTAGCGGGGGGACTTTACAATGAGCAGTTCTTC.

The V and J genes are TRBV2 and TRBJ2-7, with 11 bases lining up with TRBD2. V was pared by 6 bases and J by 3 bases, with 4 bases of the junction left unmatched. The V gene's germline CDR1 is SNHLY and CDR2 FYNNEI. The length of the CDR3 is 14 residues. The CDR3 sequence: CASRELAGVYEQYF. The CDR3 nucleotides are TGTGCCAGCAGAGAACTAGCGGGAGTCTACGAGCAGTACTTC.

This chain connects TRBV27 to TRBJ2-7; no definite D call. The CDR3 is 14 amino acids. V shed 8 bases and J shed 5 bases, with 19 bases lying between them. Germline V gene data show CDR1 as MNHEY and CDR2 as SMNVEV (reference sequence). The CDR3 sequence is CASRTAGPSHEQYF. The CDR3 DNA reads TGTGCCAGCCGTACTGCTGGTCCTTCCCACGAGCAGTACTTC.

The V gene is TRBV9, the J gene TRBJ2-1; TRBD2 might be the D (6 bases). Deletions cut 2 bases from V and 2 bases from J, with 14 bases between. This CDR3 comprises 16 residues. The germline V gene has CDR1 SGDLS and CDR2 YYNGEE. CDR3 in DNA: TGTGCCAGCAGCGTGGTTAGCGGACAAACCTACAATGAGCAGTTCTTC. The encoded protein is CASSVVSGQTYNEQFF.

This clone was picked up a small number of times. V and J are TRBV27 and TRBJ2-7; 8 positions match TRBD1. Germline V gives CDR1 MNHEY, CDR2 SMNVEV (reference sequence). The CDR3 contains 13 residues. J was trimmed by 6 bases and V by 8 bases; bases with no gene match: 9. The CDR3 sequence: CASGVRGPSEQYF. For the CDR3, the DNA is TGTGCCAGCGGGGTCAGGGGGCCAAGCGAGCAGTACTTC.

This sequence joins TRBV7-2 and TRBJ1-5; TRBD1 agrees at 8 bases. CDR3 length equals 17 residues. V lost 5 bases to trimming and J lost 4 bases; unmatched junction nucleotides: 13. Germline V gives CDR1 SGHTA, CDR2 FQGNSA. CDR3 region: CASSRIGQGGVNQPQHF. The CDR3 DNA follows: TGTGCCAGCAGCCGAATCGGACAGGGTGGGGTTAATCAGCCCCAGCATTTT.

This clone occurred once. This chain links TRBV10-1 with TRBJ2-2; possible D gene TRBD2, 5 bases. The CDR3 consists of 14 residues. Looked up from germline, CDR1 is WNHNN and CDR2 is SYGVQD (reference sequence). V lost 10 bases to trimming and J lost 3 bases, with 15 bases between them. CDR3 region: CANPPGWYTGELFF. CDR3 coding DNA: TGCGCCAACCCGCCGGGATGGTACACCGGGGAGCTGTTTTTT.

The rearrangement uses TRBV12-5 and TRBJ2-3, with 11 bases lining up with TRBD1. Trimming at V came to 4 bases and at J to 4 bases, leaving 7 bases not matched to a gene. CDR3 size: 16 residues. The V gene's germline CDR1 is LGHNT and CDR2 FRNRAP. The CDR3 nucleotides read TGTGCTAGTGGTTGGATGCCGGGACAGGGGGCAGATACGCAGTATTTT. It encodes CASGWMPGQGADTQYF. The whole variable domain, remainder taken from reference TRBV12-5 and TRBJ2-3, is DARVTQTPRHKVTEMGQEVTMRCQPILGHNTVFWYRQTMMQGLELLAYFRNRAPLDDSGMPKDRFSAEMPDATLATLKIQPSEPRDSAVYFCASGWMPGQGADTQYFGPGTRLTVL.

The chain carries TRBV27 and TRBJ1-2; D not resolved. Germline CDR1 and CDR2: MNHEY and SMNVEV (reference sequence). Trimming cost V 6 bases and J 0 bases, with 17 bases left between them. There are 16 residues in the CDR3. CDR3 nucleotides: TGTGCCAGCAGCACCGTCGGCGGGAGGGCTAACTATGGCTACACCTTC. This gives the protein CASSTVGGRANYGYTF.

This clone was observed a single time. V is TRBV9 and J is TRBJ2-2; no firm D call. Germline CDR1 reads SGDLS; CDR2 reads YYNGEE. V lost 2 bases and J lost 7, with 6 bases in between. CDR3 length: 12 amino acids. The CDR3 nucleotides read TGTGCCAGCAGCGTCGTCAGCGGGGAGCTGTTTTTT. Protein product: CASSVVSGELFF.

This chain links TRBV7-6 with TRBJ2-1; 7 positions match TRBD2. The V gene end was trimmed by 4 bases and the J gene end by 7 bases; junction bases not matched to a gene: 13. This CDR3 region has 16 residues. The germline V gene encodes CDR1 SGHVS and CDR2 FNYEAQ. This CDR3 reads CASSSRSGVPGNEQFF. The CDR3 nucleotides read TGTGCCAGCAGCTCGCGAAGCGGGGTCCCGGGGAATGAGCAGTTCTTC. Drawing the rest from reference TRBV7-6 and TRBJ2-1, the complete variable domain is GAGVSQSPRYKVTKRGQDVALRCDPISGHVSLYWYRQALGQGPEFLTYFNYEAQQDKSGLPNDRFSAERPEGSISTLTIQRTEQRDSAMYRCASSSRSGVPGNEQFFGPGTRLTVL.

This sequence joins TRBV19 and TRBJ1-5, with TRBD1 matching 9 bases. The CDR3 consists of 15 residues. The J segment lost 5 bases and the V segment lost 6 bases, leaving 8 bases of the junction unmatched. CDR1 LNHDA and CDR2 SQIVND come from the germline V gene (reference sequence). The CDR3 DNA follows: TGTGCCAGTAGCAGGGACAGGGAAGGGGATCAGCCCCAGCATTTT. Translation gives CASSRDREGDQPQHF.

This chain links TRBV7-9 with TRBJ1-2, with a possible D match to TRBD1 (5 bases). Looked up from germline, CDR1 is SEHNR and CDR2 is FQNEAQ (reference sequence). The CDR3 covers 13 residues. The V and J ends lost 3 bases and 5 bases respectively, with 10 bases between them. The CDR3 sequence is CASSLGLAYGYTF. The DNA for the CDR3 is TGTGCCAGCAGCTTGGGACTAGCTTATGGCTACACCTTC.

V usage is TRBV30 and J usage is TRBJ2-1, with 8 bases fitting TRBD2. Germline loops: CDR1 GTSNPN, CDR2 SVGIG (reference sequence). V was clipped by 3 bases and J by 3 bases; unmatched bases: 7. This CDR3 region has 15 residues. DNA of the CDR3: TGTGCCTGGAGGAACGAGCGGGGGTTCTACAATGAGCAGTTCTTC. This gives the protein CAWRNERGFYNEQFF.